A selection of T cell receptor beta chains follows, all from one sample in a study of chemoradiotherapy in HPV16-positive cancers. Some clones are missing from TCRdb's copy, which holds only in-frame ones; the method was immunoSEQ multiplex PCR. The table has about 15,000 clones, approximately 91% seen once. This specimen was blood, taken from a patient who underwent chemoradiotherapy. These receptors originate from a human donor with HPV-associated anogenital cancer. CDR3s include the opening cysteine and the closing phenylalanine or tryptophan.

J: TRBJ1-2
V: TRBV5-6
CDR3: CASSEGEQLYGYTF

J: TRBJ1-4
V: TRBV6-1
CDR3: CASRDRRPEKLFF

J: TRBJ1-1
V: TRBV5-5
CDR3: CASSTWTGWSEAFF

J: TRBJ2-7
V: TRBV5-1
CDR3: CASSLRGGRNEQYF

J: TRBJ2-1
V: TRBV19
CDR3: CASSRQVVVYNEQFF

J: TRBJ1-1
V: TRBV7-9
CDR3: CASSLAGELPNTEAFF

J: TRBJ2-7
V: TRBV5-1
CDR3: CASSSSGTRLGEQYF

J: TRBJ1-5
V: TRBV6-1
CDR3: CASSEGEPQHF

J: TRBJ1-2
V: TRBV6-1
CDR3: CASRPSYGYTF

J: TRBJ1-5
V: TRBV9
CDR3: CASSVGSGGNQPQHF

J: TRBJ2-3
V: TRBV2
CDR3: CASSDPGTSADTQYF

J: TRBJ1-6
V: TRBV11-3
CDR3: CASSRICRPDRKDSPLHF

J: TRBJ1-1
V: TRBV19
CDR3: CASSKWTGRNTEAFF

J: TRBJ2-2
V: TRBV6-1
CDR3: CASSRNLGELFF

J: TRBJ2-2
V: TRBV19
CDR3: CASSIDLGTARELFF

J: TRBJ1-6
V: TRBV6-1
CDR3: CASLLTGISPLHF

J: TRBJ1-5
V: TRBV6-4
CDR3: CASSPDSFTQPQHF